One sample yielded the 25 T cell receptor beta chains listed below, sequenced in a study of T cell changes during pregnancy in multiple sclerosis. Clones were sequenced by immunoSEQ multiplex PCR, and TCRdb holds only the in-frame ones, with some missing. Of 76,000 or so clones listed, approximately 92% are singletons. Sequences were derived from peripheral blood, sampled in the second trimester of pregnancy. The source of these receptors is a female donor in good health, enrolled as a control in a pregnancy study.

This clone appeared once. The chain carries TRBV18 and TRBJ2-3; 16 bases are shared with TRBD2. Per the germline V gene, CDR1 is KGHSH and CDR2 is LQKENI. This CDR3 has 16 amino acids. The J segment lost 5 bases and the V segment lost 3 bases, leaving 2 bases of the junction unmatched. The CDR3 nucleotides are TGTGCCAGCTCACCGGGACTAGCGGGGGGGGAAGATACGCAGTATTTT. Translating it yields CASSPGLAGGEDTQYF.

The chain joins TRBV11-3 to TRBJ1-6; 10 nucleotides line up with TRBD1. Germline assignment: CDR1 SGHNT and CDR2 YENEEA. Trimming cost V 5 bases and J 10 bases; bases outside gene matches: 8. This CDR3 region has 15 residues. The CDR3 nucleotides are TGTGCCAGCAGCCAAACGACAGGGGGCGGGTCACCCCTCCACTTT. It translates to CASSQTTGGGSPLHF.

CDR3 bases: TGTGCCTGGAGTGTGCGGCAAGAGACCCAGTACTTC. It yields the protein CAWSVRQETQYF. The rearrangement joins TRBV30 to TRBJ2-5, with no clear D. The germline V gene encodes CDR1 GTSNPN and CDR2 SVGIG (reference sequence). Deletions cut 0 bases from V and 2 bases from J, with 4 bases between. This CDR3 spans 12 amino acids.

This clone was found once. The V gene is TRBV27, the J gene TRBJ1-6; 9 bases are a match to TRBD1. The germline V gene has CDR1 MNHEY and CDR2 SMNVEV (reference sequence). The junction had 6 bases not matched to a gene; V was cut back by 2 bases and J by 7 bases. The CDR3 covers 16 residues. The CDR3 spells CASSLRLQGANSPLHF. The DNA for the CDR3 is TGTGCCAGCAGTTTACGGTTACAGGGGGCAAATTCACCCCTCCACTTT.

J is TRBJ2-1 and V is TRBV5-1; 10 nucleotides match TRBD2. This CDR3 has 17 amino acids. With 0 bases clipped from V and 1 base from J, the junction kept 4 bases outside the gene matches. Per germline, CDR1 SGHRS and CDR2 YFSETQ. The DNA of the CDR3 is TGCGCCAGCAGCTTGGTGGCTAGCGGGGGTTCCTACAATGAGCAGTTCTTC. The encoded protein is CASSLVASGGSYNEQFF. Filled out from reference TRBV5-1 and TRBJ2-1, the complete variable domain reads KAGVTQTPRYLIKTRGQQVTLSCSPISGHRSVSWYQQTPGQGLQFLFEYFSETQRNKGNFPGRFSGRQFSNSRSEMNVSTLELGDSALYLCASSLVASGGSYNEQFFGPGTRLTVL.

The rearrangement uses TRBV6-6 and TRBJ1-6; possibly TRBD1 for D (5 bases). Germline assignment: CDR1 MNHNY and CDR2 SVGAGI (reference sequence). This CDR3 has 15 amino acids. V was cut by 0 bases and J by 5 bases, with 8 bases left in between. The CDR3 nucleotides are TGTGCCAGCAGTTACTCGGGGGGGGATAATTCACCCCTCCACTTT. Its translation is CASSYSGGDNSPLHF.

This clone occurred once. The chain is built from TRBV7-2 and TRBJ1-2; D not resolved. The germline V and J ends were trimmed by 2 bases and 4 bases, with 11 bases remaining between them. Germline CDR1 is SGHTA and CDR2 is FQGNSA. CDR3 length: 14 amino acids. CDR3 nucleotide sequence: TGTGCCAGCAGCTTAATCATCGGGAGCTATGGCTACACCTTC. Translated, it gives CASSLIIGSYGYTF.

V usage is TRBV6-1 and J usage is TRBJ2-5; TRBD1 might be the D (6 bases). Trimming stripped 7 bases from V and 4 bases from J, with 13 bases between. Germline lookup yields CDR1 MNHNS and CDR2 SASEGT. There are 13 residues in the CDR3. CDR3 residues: CASKGRGTETQYF. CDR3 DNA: TGTGCCAGCAAGGGCAGGGGAACAGAGACCCAGTACTTC.

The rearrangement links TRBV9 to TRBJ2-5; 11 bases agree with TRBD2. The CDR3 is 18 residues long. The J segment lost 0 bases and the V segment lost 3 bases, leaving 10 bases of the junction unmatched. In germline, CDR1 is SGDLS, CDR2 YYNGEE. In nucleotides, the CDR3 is TGTGCCAGCAGCGCGGGACTAGCGGACCGATATTACCAAGAGACCCAGTACTTC. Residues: CASSAGLADRYYQETQYF.

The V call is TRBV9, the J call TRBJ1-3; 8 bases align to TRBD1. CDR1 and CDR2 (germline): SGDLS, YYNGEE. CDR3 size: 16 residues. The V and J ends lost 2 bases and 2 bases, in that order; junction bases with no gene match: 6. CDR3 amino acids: CASSVQTGGAGNTIYF. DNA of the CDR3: TGTGCCAGCAGCGTTCAAACAGGGGGAGCTGGAAACACCATATATTTT.

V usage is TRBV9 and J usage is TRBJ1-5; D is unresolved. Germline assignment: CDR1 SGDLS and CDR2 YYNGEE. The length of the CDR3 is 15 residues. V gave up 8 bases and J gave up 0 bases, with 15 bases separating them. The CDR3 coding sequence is TGTGCCAGTCCACCACGAGGTTATAGCAATCAGCCCCAGCATTTT. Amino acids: CASPPRGYSNQPQHF.

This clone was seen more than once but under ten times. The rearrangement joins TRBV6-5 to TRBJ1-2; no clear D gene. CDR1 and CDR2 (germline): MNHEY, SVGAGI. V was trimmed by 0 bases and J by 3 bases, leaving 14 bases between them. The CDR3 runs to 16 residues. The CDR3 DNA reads TGTGCCAGCAGTTACTCGACGGGAGGTAGTGACTATGGCTACACCTTC. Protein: CASSYSTGGSDYGYTF.

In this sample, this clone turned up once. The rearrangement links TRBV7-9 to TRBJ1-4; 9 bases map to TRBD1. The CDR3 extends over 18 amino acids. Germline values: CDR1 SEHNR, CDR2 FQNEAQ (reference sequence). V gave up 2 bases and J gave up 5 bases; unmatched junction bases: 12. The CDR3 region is CASSLPPGQGISNEKLFF. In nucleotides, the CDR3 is TGTGCCAGCAGCTTACCCCCGGGACAGGGAATAAGCAATGAAAAACTGTTTTTT. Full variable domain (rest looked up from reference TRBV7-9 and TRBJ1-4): DTGVSQNPRHKITKRGQNVTFRCDPISEHNRLYWYRQTLGQGPEFLTYFQNEAQLEKSRLLSDRFSAERPKGSFSTLEIQRTEQGDSAMYLCASSLPPGQGISNEKLFFGSGTQLSVL.

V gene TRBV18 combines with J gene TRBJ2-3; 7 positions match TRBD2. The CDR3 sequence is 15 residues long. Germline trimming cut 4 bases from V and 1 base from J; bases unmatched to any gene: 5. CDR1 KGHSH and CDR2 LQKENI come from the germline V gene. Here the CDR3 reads CASSLGLGGTDTQYF. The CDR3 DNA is TGTGCCAGCTCACTTGGACTAGGAGGCACAGATACGCAGTATTTT.

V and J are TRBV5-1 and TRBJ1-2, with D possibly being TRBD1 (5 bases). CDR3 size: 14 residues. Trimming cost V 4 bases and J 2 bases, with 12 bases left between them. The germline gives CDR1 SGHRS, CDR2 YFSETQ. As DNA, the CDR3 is TGCGCCAGCAGCCCGGACGGGGGGAACTATGGCTACACCTTC. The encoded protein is CASSPDGGNYGYTF.

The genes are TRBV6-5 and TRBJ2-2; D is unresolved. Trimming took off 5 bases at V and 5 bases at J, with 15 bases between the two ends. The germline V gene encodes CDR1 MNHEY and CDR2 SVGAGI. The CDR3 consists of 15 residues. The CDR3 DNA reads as TGTGCCAGCAGTCCCTCTTATGTCGTAACCGGGGAGCTGTTTTTT. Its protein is CASSPSYVVTGELFF.

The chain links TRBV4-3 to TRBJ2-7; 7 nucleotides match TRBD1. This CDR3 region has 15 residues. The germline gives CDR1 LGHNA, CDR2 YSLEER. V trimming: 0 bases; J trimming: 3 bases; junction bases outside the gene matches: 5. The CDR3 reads CASSQEIQGNYEQYF. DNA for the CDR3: TGCGCCAGCAGCCAAGAGATACAGGGGAACTACGAGCAGTACTTC.

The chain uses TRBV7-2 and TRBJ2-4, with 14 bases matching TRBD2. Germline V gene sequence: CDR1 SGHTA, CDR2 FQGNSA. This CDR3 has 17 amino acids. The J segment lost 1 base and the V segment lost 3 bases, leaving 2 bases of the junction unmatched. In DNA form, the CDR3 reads TGTGCCAGCAGCTTGACTAGCGGGGGGGCGGCCAAAAACATTCAGTACTTC. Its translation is CASSLTSGGAAKNIQYF. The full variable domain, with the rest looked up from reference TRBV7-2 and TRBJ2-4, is GAGVSQSPSNKVTEKGKDVELRCDPISGHTALYWYRQSLGQGLEFLIYFQGNSAPDKSGLPSDRFSAERTGGSVSTLTIQRTQQEDSAVYLCASSLTSGGAAKNIQYFGAGTRLSVL.

DNA of the CDR3: TGTGCCAGCAGTGAAGCGGAGCAAAATCAGCCCCAGCATTTT. This sequence encodes CASSEAEQNQPQHF. The chain uses TRBV2 and TRBJ1-5; no clear D. The germline V and J ends were trimmed by 0 bases and 4 bases, with 7 bases remaining between them. From germline, CDR1 is SNHLY and CDR2 FYNNEI. The CDR3 totals 14 residues. Based on the CDR3 plus reference TRBV2 and TRBJ1-5, the full variable domain is EPEVTQTPSHQVTQMGQEVILRCVPISNHLYFYWYRQILGQKVEFLVSFYNNEISEKSEIFDDQFSVERPDGSNFTLKIRSTKLEDSAMYFCASSEAEQNQPQHFGDGTRLSIL.

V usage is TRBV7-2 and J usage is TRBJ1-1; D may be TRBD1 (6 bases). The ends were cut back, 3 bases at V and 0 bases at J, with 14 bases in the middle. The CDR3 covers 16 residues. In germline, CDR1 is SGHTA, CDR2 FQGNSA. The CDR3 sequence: CASSFPRGQLNTEAFF. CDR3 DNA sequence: TGTGCCAGCAGCTTCCCCCGGGGACAACTGAACACTGAAGCTTTCTTT.

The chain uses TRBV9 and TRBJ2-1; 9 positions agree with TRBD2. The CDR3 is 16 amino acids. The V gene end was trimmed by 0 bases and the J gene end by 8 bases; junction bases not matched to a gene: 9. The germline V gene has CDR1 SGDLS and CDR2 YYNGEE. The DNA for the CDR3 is TGTGCCAGCAGCGTAGAGGGTAGCGGGGGAATCTATGAGCAGTTCTTC. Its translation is CASSVEGSGGIYEQFF.

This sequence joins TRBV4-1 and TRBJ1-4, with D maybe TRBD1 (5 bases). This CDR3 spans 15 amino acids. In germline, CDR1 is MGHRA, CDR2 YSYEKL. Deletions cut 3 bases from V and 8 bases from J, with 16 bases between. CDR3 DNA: TGCGCCAGCAGCCATCGGGGGGGGGTGGCGGAAAAACTGTTTTTT. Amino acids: CASSHRGGVAEKLFF.

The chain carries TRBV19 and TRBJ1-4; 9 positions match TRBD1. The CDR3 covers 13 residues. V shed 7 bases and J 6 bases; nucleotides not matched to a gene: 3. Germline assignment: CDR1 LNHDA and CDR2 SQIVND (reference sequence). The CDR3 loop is CASTDRGDEKLFF. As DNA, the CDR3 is TGTGCCAGTACCGACAGGGGGGATGAAAAACTGTTTTTT.

Written as DNA, the CDR3 is TGTGCCAGCAGCTTTAGCGGGGAAGGAACAGATACGCAGTATTTT. It is translated as CASSFSGEGTDTQYF. The chain employs TRBV7-3 and TRBJ2-3; 8 positions match TRBD2. The V segment lost 3 bases and the J segment 3 bases; nucleotides outside the gene matches: 5. CDR3 length equals 15 residues. Germline CDR1 SGHTA, CDR2 FQGTGA.

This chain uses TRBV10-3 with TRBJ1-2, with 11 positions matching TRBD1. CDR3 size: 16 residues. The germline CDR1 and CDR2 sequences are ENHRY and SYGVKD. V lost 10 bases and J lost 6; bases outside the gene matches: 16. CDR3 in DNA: TGTGCCACGGAGCCGGGACAGGGGGTTCTGGTGGATGGCTACACCTTC. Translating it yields CATEPGQGVLVDGYTF.